Presented here are 27 T cell receptor beta chains from one specimen sequenced in a study of T cell repertoires in cytomegalovirus infection. TCRdb itself ran the reads through MiXCR, one entry per CDR3 protein. The table shows 310,000 or so distinct CDR3 sequences, with approximately 8.9% occurring only once. Sequenced material: PBMCs. Source of these receptors: a human donor in good health (CMV status not recorded). Some clones in this sample may be carry-over from other donors' samples.

This clonotype was counted at least ten times. This CDR3 reads CSVDRGLHGYTF. CDR3 DNA: TGCAGCGTTGACAGGGGGCTTCACGGCTACACCTTC. The chain carries TRBV29-1 and TRBJ1-2, with TRBD1 matching 8 bases. The CDR3 length is 12 residues. CDR1 and CDR2 from the germline V gene are SQVTM and ANQGSEA. V shed 3 bases and J 8 bases; nucleotides not matched to a gene: 5.

This clonotype was detected a few times. This chain joins TRBV24-1 and TRBJ2-1; 8 bases align to TRBD2. V lost 6 bases, J lost 6 bases, and 6 bases stayed unmatched. The CDR3 sequence is 14 residues long. Germline V gene data show CDR1 as KGHDR and CDR2 as SFDVKD. This chain's CDR3 is CATSLPGGINEQFF. In DNA, the CDR3 is TGTGCCACCAGTCTCCCGGGGGGGATCAATGAGCAGTTCTTC.

This clonotype came up many times. The gene calls are TRBV20-1 and TRBJ2-4; the match to TRBD2 covers 13 bases. Germline V gene sequence: CDR1 DFQATT, CDR2 SNEGSKA (reference sequence). V was clipped by 6 bases and J by 0 bases; unmatched bases: 11. CDR3 size: 18 residues. The CDR3 loop is CSALPGTSGALAKNIQYF. The CDR3 DNA is TGCAGTGCCCTACCTGGGACTAGCGGGGCTCTAGCCAAAAACATTCAGTACTTC.

This clonotype showed up many times. The CDR3 spells CASSRRQGFNEKLFF. The CDR3 nucleotides are TGTGCCAGCAGCCGCCGACAGGGCTTTAATGAAAAACTGTTTTTT. The V gene is TRBV7-2, the J gene TRBJ1-4; 7 positions agree with TRBD1. Germline-derived CDR1 and CDR2 are SGHTA and FQGNSA. CDR3 size: 15 residues. J lost 4 bases, V lost 5 bases, and 7 bases had no gene match. Combining the CDR3 with reference TRBV7-2 and TRBJ1-4 gives the whole variable domain GAGVSQSPSNKVTEKGKDVELRCDPISGHTALYWYRQSLGQGLEFLIYFQGNSAPDKSGLPSDRFSAERTGGSVSTLTIQRTQQEDSAVYLCASSRRQGFNEKLFFGSGTQLSVL.

As regards this clonotype: A much bigger clone sits one base away, suggesting this may be a read error. The chain employs TRBV2 and TRBJ1-2; D remains ambiguous. The CDR3 length is 10 residues. CDR1 is SNHLY and CDR2 is FYNNEI in the germline V gene. Trimming left V 10 bases short and J 8 bases short, with 11 bases between. CDR3: CAIRKAGYTF. The DNA for the CDR3 is TGTGCCATTCGGAAGGCGGGCTACACCTTC.

The table lists this clonotype with many counts. The chain has TRBV6-6 and TRBJ2-1, with unresolved D. Germline CDR1 reads MNHNY; CDR2 reads SVGAGI (reference sequence). This CDR3 is 13 amino acids long. The V and J ends lost 2 bases and 2 bases respectively, with 4 bases between them. The CDR3 DNA reads as TGTGCCAGCAGTTACGGAACCTACAATGAGCAGTTCTTC. It codes for CASSYGTYNEQFF.

This clonotype was seen a few times. J is TRBJ1-1 and V is TRBV6-2 or TRBV6-3; D remains ambiguous. With 3 bases removed from V and 8 bases from J, the gap between germline ends came to 10 bases. This CDR3 contains 12 residues. CDR1 and CDR2 (germline): MNHEY, SVGEGT. The CDR3 here is CASSYRNREAFF. Written as DNA, the CDR3 is TGTGCCAGCAGTTATCGGAATCGCGAAGCTTTCTTT.

The chain couples TRBV29-1 to TRBJ2-1; 12 bases are shared with TRBD2. The CDR3 totals 13 residues. Germline V gene data show CDR1 as SQVTM and CDR2 as ANQGSEA. J was trimmed by 7 bases and V by 8 bases; bases with no gene match: 6. The CDR3 loop reads CSLLAGGRNEQFF. CDR3 DNA: TGCAGCCTTCTAGCGGGGGGGCGGAATGAGCAGTTCTTC.

This clonotype was seen many times. CDR3 nucleotide sequence: TGTGCCAGCAGTTACTCCAGGGACGGCGAGCAGTACGTC. Its protein is CASSYSRDGEQYV. V and J are TRBV6-5 and TRBJ2-7, with D tentatively TRBD1 or TRBD2 (5 bases each). The CDR3 contains 13 residues. The V end lost 0 bases, the J end lost 6 bases, and 9 bases lay between the germline ends. From germline, CDR1 is MNHEY and CDR2 SVGAGI.

This clonotype was observed at least ten times. The J gene is TRBJ2-3, the V gene TRBV28; unclear D gene. The CDR3 consists of 12 residues. The ends were cut back, 5 bases at V and 6 bases at J, with 9 bases in the middle. The germline V gene encodes CDR1 MDHEN and CDR2 SYDVKM. The chain's CDR3 is CASSLVMDTQYF. The CDR3 coding sequence is TGTGCCAGCAGTCTTGTGATGGATACGCAGTATTTT. The whole variable domain, filled in from reference TRBV28 and TRBJ2-3, reads DVKVTQSSRYLVKRTGEKVFLECVQDMDHENMFWYRQDPGLGLRLIYFSYDVKMKEKGDIPEGYSVSREKKERFSLILESASTNQTSMYLCASSLVMDTQYFGPGTRLTVL.

This clonotype was observed many times. This chain connects TRBV7-2 to TRBJ1-1; TRBD1 agrees at 7 bases. Germline CDR1 reads SGHTA; CDR2 reads FQGNSA. J lost 1 base, V lost 0 bases, and 2 bases had no gene match. This CDR3 has 15 residues. CDR3 region: CASSLAEGANTEAFF. CDR3 DNA: TGTGCCAGCAGCTTAGCTGAGGGGGCGAACACTGAAGCTTTCTTT.

The CDR3 bases are TGTGCCAGCAGCTGGGTGGGTGGTGAGCAGTTCTTC. This gives the protein CASSWVGGEQFF. This chain uses TRBV7-3 with TRBJ2-1; D gene unclear. V gave up 4 bases and J gave up 9 bases, with 10 bases separating them. The CDR3 is 12 residues long. The germline gives CDR1 SGHTA, CDR2 FQGTGA.

As regards this clonotype: The junction does not match germline at one end; this may be a read error. J is TRBJ2-1 and V is TRBV29-1; 7 positions agree with TRBD1. The CDR3 has 14 residues. Looked up from germline, CDR1 is SQVTM and CDR2 is ANQGSEA. This chain's CDR3 is CSGEPGQRSSEQFF. CDR3 nucleotides: TGCAGCGGTGAACCGGGACAGCGCTCCAGTGAGCAGTTCTTC.

This clonotype was detected many times. The chain uses TRBV29-1 and TRBJ2-3; no clear D. The CDR3 runs 15 residues. The ends were cut back, 1 base at V and 4 bases at J, with 15 bases in the middle. Germline CDR1 SQVTM, CDR2 ANQGSEA. DNA of the CDR3: TGCAGCGTTGAAGGACCAACAAGACCCTCAGATACGCAGTATTTT. Translating it yields CSVEGPTRPSDTQYF.

In its sample, this clonotype was seen many times. The chain joins TRBV7-2 to TRBJ2-1, with TRBD1 as a possible D gene (7 bases). The CDR3 spans 16 residues. Germline CDR1 reads SGHTA; CDR2 reads FQGNSA. Trimming stripped 7 bases from V and 5 bases from J, with 21 bases between. CDR3 amino acids: CASTPVGGTVNNEQFF. The DNA of the CDR3 is TGTGCCAGCACCCCAGTAGGGGGGACAGTGAACAATGAGCAGTTCTTC. The full variable domain, with the rest looked up from reference TRBV7-2 and TRBJ2-1, is GAGVSQSPSNKVTEKGKDVELRCDPISGHTALYWYRQSLGQGLEFLIYFQGNSAPDKSGLPSDRFSAERTGGSVSTLTIQRTQQEDSAVYLCASTPVGGTVNNEQFFGPGTRLTVL.

There are a few counts of this clonotype. The genes are TRBV18 and TRBJ1-2; the D gene is possibly TRBD1 (5 bases). Between the trimmed V and J ends, which lost 6 bases and 2 bases, there was a span of 10 bases. The CDR3 is 13 amino acids. Germline-derived CDR1 and CDR2 are KGHSH and LQKENI. CDR3 region: CASSTGVNYGYTF. The CDR3 DNA follows: TGTGCCAGCTCCACAGGAGTAAACTATGGCTACACCTTC.

This clonotype was detected ten times or more. This rearrangement joins TRBV20-1 to TRBJ2-3, with a tentative D call TRBD1 (6 bases). The V end was cut by 0 bases, the J end by 12 bases, with 13 bases between. The CDR3 is 12 amino acids. Germline loops: CDR1 DFQATT, CDR2 SNEGSKA (reference sequence). Here the CDR3 DNA reads TGCAGTGCTAGAGATTTGGGGGCCCCTCAGTATTTT. Encoded protein: CSARDLGAPQYF.

Many counts were recorded for this clonotype. V is TRBV6-1 and J is TRBJ2-7, with D perhaps matching TRBD1 (5 bases). CDR1 and CDR2 from the germline V gene are MNHNS and SASEGT. V dropped 5 bases and J dropped 2 bases, with 13 bases sitting between them. The length of the CDR3 is 14 residues. CDR3 coding DNA: TGTGCCAGCAGTCTTCGGGCAGGGACCTACGAGCAGTACGTC. Encoded protein: CASSLRAGTYEQYV.

This clonotype has just one count. This chain links TRBV25-1 with TRBJ1-2, with unresolved D. Germline V gives CDR1 MGHDK, CDR2 SYGVNS. The CDR3 spans 13 residues. Trimming removed 6 bases at V and 7 bases at J, with 15 bases between. The CDR3 loop is CASREGRLSGYTF. For the CDR3, the DNA is TGTGCCAGCAGAGAGGGAAGGTTAAGTGGCTACACCTTC.

The sample holds many counts of this clonotype. The chain has TRBV10-1 and TRBJ2-5; D is possibly TRBD2 (6 bases). CDR1 WNHNN and CDR2 SYGVQD come from the germline V gene (reference sequence). The CDR3 contains 15 residues. Trimming shortened V by 6 bases and J by 1 base, and 15 bases separated the two germline ends. CDR3 sequence (DNA): TGCGCCAGCAGCGGCGGCGGAGGGACCCAAGAGACCCAGTACTTC. Its protein product is CASSGGGGTQETQYF.

This clonotype was detected ten times or more. This chain connects TRBV3-1 to TRBJ1-1, with 7 bases identical to TRBD1. Germline lookup yields CDR1 LGHDT and CDR2 YNNKEL (reference sequence). Trimming cost V 3 bases and J 1 base; bases outside gene matches: 2. The CDR3 is 14 amino acids. CDR3 in DNA: TGTGCCAGCAGCCATCGGACAGGGAACACTGAAGCTTTCTTT. It translates to CASSHRTGNTEAFF. The variable domain in full, with the rest retrieved from reference TRBV3-1 and TRBJ1-1, is DTAVSQTPKYLVTQMGNDKSIKCEQNLGHDTMYWYKQDSKKFLKIMFSYNNKELIINETVPNRFSPKSPDKAHLNLHINSLELGDSAVYFCASSHRTGNTEAFFGQGTRLTVV.

Ten or more counts support this clonotype. The genes are TRBV12-3 or TRBV12-4 and TRBJ2-3; D not resolved. The CDR3 has 16 residues. The V gene lost 8 bases and the J gene lost 2 bases, with 20 bases spanning the gap. CDR3 DNA sequence: TGTGCCAGCGGATTGCTTGGCCCGGCCCTCACAGATACGCAGTATTTT. Translation: CASGLLGPALTDTQYF.

This clonotype was picked up many times. The V gene is TRBV19, the J gene TRBJ1-3; D call uncertain. This CDR3 is built from 15 residues. With 4 bases removed from V and 1 base from J, the gap between germline ends came to 11 bases. Per germline, CDR1 LNHDA and CDR2 SQIVND (reference sequence). CDR3 region: CASSTRPRSGNTIYF. In nucleotides, the CDR3 is TGTGCCAGTAGTACTCGACCGCGATCTGGAAACACCATATATTTT.

The CDR3 nucleotides are TGCGCCAGCAGAACTAGCGGGCCGACTAGCACAGATACGCAGTATTTT. It yields the protein CASRTSGPTSTDTQYF. V is TRBV5-1 and J is TRBJ2-3, with 9 bases fitting TRBD2. Germline trimming cut 5 bases from V and 0 bases from J; bases unmatched to any gene: 7. In germline, CDR1 is SGHRS, CDR2 YFSETQ. The CDR3 is 16 amino acids.

Details on this clonotype: A read error is possible here, since a much larger clone lies one base away. The genes are TRBV20-1 and TRBJ1-1; a weak D match, TRBD1 (6 bases). V lost 6 bases, J lost 10 bases, and 15 bases lay in between. Per germline, CDR1 DFQATT and CDR2 SNEGSKA (reference sequence). The CDR3 runs to 11 residues. CDR3 bases: TGCAGTGCCTCCTCGGAGGGGGTAGCTTTCTTT. It translates to CSASSEGVAFF.

This clonotype came up many times. This chain connects TRBV6-5 to TRBJ2-7, with TRBD1 identical over 7 bases. There are 14 residues in the CDR3. The V gene end was trimmed by 0 bases and the J gene end by 9 bases; junction bases not matched to a gene: 8. Germline CDR1 and CDR2: MNHEY and SVGAGI. The CDR3 DNA is TGTGCCAGCAGTTACTCGTATGACAGGGCCGGGCAGTACTTC. Its protein is CASSYSYDRAGQYF.

The J gene is TRBJ2-6, the V gene TRBV29-1; D may be TRBD1 (5 bases). V dropped 6 bases and J dropped 4 bases, with 7 bases sitting between them. Germline CDR1 and CDR2: SQVTM and ANQGSEA. This CDR3 contains 12 residues. The CDR3 loop reads CSVAGGANVLTF. Here the CDR3 DNA reads TGCAGCGTCGCAGGGGGGGCCAACGTCCTGACTTTC.